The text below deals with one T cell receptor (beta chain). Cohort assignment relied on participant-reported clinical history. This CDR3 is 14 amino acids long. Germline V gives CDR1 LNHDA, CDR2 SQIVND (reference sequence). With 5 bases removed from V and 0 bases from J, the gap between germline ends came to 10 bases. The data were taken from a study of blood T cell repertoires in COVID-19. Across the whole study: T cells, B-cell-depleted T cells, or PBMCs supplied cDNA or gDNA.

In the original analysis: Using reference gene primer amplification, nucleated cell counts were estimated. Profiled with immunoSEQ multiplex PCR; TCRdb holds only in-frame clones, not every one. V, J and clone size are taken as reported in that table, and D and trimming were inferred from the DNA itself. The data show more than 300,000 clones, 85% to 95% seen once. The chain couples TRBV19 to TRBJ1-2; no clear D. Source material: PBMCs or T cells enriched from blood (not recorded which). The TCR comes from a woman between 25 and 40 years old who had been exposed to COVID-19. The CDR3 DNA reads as TGTGCCAGTAGTTTTCCAGAAGCTAACTATGGCTACACCTTC. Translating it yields CASSFPEANYGYTF.